The clone carrying this T cell receptor beta chain was counted between two and nine times. What it binds is not known. This record comes from a study of radiation and T cells in renal cell carcinoma. Points from the study as a whole: Irradiated tumors had higher TCR clonality than control tumors.

Using immunoSEQ multiplex PCR, the repertoire was profiled, and TCRdb retains in-frame clones only, with some absent. Of roughly 10,000 clones in the sample, 50% to 65% were seen once. The treatment denotes: treatment-naive control, cytoreductive nephrectomy. Controls were unirradiated tumors from treatment-naive cytoreductive nephrectomy patients. The tumor was a clear cell renal cell carcinoma. Sequenced control tumors were from about a dozen males and a few females, median age around 57. The CDR3 length is 12 residues. V lost 4 bases and J lost 5, with 8 bases in between. Germline values: CDR1 MNHEY, CDR2 SMNVEV (reference sequence).

The sample consisted of tumor tissue, taken from a patient whose treatment was nephrectomy without radiotherapy. This receptor was obtained from a man aged 35-49 years with renal cell carcinoma. The V call is TRBV27, the J call TRBJ1-1, with D perhaps TRBD1 (6 bases). The CDR3 bases are TGTGCCAGCAGTTCACAGGGTACTGAAGCTTTCTTT. Protein: CASSSQGTEAFF.